These 27 T cell receptor beta chains came from one sample sequenced in a study of blood T cell repertoires in COVID-19. Some clones are missing from TCRdb's copy, which holds only in-frame ones; the method was immunoSEQ multiplex PCR. The data contain about 300,000 clones, about nine tenths of them singletons. The sample comprised PBMCs or T cells enriched from blood (not recorded which). These receptors were collected from a man aged 25 to 40 who had recovered from COVID-19.

The gene calls are TRBV18 and TRBJ2-1; 8 positions match TRBD2. From germline, CDR1 is KGHSH and CDR2 LQKENI. The V gene end was trimmed by 8 bases and the J gene end by 6 bases; junction bases not matched to a gene: 6. The CDR3 runs to 13 residues. This CDR3 reads CASQGLVANEQFF. CDR3 bases: TGTGCCAGCCAGGGACTAGTCGCCAATGAGCAGTTCTTC.

V is TRBV14 and J is TRBJ2-3; 9 nucleotides line up with TRBD2. The CDR3 is 16 amino acids. Germline CDR1 is SGHDN and CDR2 is FVKESK. V gave up 3 bases and J gave up 4 bases; unmatched junction bases: 8. CDR3 residues: CASSQHPGLAPDTQYF. CDR3 coding DNA: TGTGCCAGCAGCCAGCACCCGGGACTAGCCCCAGATACGCAGTATTTT.

The chain recombines TRBV4-1 with TRBJ1-6, with D possibly matching TRBD1 (5 bases). Deletions cut 1 base from V and 9 bases from J, with 16 bases between. Germline-derived CDR1 and CDR2 are MGHRA and YSYEKL. The CDR3 length is 16 residues. This CDR3 reads CASSQVIGGGLSPLHF. CDR3 coding DNA: TGCGCCAGCAGCCAAGTCATAGGCGGGGGACTTTCACCCCTCCACTTT.

In nucleotides, the CDR3 is TGTGCCAGCGGACCGCAGGGTATTGATTCACCCCTCCACTTT. Translated, it gives CASGPQGIDSPLHF. The V and J genes are TRBV7-9 and TRBJ1-6; D possibly corresponds to TRBD1 (5 bases). Trimming stripped 8 bases from V and 8 bases from J, with 16 bases between. This CDR3 is 14 amino acids long. Per germline, CDR1 SEHNR and CDR2 FQNEAQ (reference sequence).

This chain joins TRBV2 and TRBJ1-2; D is unclear. The CDR3 runs 16 residues. V was cut by 3 bases and J by 0 bases, with 14 bases left in between. Germline CDR1 is SNHLY and CDR2 is FYNNEI. The chain's CDR3 is CASSDQAPSSNYGYTF. The CDR3 DNA reads TGTGCCAGCAGTGACCAGGCGCCATCTTCTAACTATGGCTACACCTTC.

J is TRBJ2-7 and V is TRBV6-5; 9 bases agree with TRBD2. This CDR3 is 16 amino acids long. CDR1 MNHEY and CDR2 SVGAGI come from the germline V gene. V was clipped by 4 bases and J by 3 bases; unmatched bases: 10. The CDR3 nucleotides read TGTGCCAGCAGTTCTGCACGCCGGACTAGCGACTACGAGCAGTACTTC. The encoded protein is CASSSARRTSDYEQYF.

The V call is TRBV5-1, the J call TRBJ2-1, with a weak D call TRBD2 (6 bases). Germline V gene sequence: CDR1 SGHRS, CDR2 YFSETQ. The CDR3 is made up of 13 amino acids. The V gene lost 3 bases and the J gene lost 8 bases, with 12 bases spanning the gap. CDR3 nucleotide sequence: TGCGCCAGCAGCTGGGGGGAAGGACATGAGCAGTTCTTC. Its protein is CASSWGEGHEQFF.

The chain joins TRBV6-5 to TRBJ2-5; TRBD1 aligns across 10 bases. V lost 4 bases and J lost 4; bases outside the gene matches: 3. The CDR3 covers 14 residues. Germline CDR1 is MNHEY and CDR2 is SVGAGI. The CDR3 bases are TGTGCCAGCAGTTGGGACAGGGGACGAGAGACCCAGTACTTC. Translating gives CASSWDRGRETQYF.

CDR3 DNA: TGTGCGACCGGGCGGGACGTAGGCAGCGGCTACACCTTC. It encodes CATGRDVGSGYTF. The chain links TRBV28 to TRBJ1-2; D might be TRBD1 (5 bases). In germline, CDR1 is MDHEN, CDR2 SYDVKM. There are 13 residues in the CDR3.

The chain links TRBV11-3 to TRBJ2-2; D remains ambiguous. Trimming took off 1 base at V and 5 bases at J, with 11 bases between the two ends. This CDR3 contains 15 residues. CDR1 is SGHNT and CDR2 is YENEEA in the germline V gene. The CDR3 protein is CASSLGEAATGELFF. The CDR3 DNA follows: TGTGCCAGCAGCTTAGGTGAGGCGGCAACCGGGGAGCTGTTTTTT.

Only one count was recorded for this clone. The genes are TRBV25-1 and TRBJ1-5; D is unclear. V shed 3 bases and J shed 4 bases, with 4 bases lying between them. The CDR3 is 12 amino acids. CDR1 is MGHDK and CDR2 is SYGVNS in the germline V gene. Written as DNA, the CDR3 is TGTGCCAGCAGTGACCTAAATCAGCCCCAGCATTTT. Translated, it gives CASSDLNQPQHF.

Only one count was recorded for this clone. The gene calls are TRBV5-1 and TRBJ1-2, with D uncertain. Germline CDR1 and CDR2: SGHRS and YFSETQ. The CDR3 contains 14 residues. V lost 0 bases and J 0 bases, leaving 6 bases between the germline ends. The CDR3: CASSLEAANYGYTF. Written as DNA, the CDR3 is TGCGCCAGCAGCTTGGAGGCGGCTAACTATGGCTACACCTTC.

The chain employs TRBV6-2 or TRBV6-3 and TRBJ2-7; 9 bases are shared with TRBD2. CDR3 size: 16 residues. The germline CDR1 and CDR2 sequences are MNHEY and SVGEGT. The V segment lost 0 bases and the J segment 3 bases; nucleotides outside the gene matches: 6. Here the CDR3 reads CASSYSRRGGDYEQYF. Here the CDR3 DNA reads TGTGCCAGCAGTTACTCGAGGCGGGGGGGAGACTACGAGCAGTACTTC.

The rearrangement links TRBV5-1 to TRBJ2-7, with 11 bases aligning to TRBD2. This CDR3 has 14 amino acids. Trimming took 4 bases from V and 2 from J; bases not matched to a gene: 2. Germline lookup yields CDR1 SGHRS and CDR2 YFSETQ. The CDR3 here is CASSALAGAYEQYF. In nucleotides, the CDR3 is TGCGCCAGCAGCGCACTAGCGGGGGCCTACGAGCAGTACTTC. Complete variable domain (other parts from reference TRBV5-1 and TRBJ2-7): KAGVTQTPRYLIKTRGQQVTLSCSPISGHRSVSWYQQTPGQGLQFLFEYFSETQRNKGNFPGRFSGRQFSNSRSEMNVSTLELGDSALYLCASSALAGAYEQYFGPGTRLTVT.

The chain is built from TRBV10-1 and TRBJ2-1, with TRBD1 matching over 9 bases. Germline values: CDR1 WNHNN, CDR2 SYGVQD (reference sequence). The V gene end was trimmed by 2 bases and the J gene end by 6 bases; junction bases not matched to a gene: 5. CDR3 size: 15 residues. For the CDR3, the DNA is TGCGCCAGCAGTGAGCCGGGACAGGGAACCAATGAGCAGTTCTTC. Translated, it gives CASSEPGQGTNEQFF.

This clone was observed a few times. Different DNA sequences within this sample yield the same CDR3. CDR3 sequence: CASSPDSLYGYTF. As DNA, the CDR3 is TGTGCCAGCTCACCGGACAGTCTCTATGGCTACACCTTC. The chain carries TRBV18 and TRBJ1-2; D perhaps matches TRBD1 (6 bases). From germline, CDR1 is KGHSH and CDR2 LQKENI. The CDR3 covers 13 residues. Trimming cost V 3 bases and J 4 bases, with 9 bases left between them.

J is TRBJ1-6 and V is TRBV10-3; D not resolved. The CDR3 totals 14 residues. V was trimmed by 4 bases and J by 9 bases, leaving 13 bases between them. Germline V gene sequence: CDR1 ENHRY, CDR2 SYGVKD. The CDR3 DNA reads as TGTGCCATCAGTGCGAACGACATCGGTTCACCCCTCCACTTT. It translates to CAISANDIGSPLHF.

CDR3 in DNA: TGTGCCAGCACCCGGACAGGGGAGTCTCACGGCTACACCTTC. It specifies CASTRTGESHGYTF. V and J are TRBV2 and TRBJ1-2; 9 bases fit TRBD1. This CDR3 spans 14 amino acids. CDR1 is SNHLY and CDR2 is FYNNEI in the germline V gene. With 7 bases clipped from V and 8 bases from J, the junction kept 11 bases outside the gene matches.

The chain combines TRBV5-1 with TRBJ1-5; 9 bases fit TRBD1. Germline V lookup: CDR1 SGHRS, CDR2 YFSETQ. This CDR3 region has 16 residues. V lost 4 bases to trimming and J lost 7 bases; unmatched junction nucleotides: 12. The CDR3 nucleotides are TGCGCCAGCAGCAAGGGGGACAGGGAGGATCGCCAGCCCCAGCATTTT. Protein sequence: CASSKGDREDRQPQHF.

The V call is TRBV18, the J call TRBJ2-3; possible D gene TRBD1, 6 bases. The CDR3 runs to 18 residues. V was pared by 2 bases and J by 0 bases, with 18 bases between. Germline lookup yields CDR1 KGHSH and CDR2 LQKENI. CDR3 sequence (DNA): TGTGCCAGCTCACCATCTTTAAGACAGGCTCCTAGCACAGATACGCAGTATTTT. Encoded protein: CASSPSLRQAPSTDTQYF.

The chain uses TRBV10-2 and TRBJ1-2, with 10 bases fitting TRBD1. V was clipped by 5 bases and J by 8 bases; unmatched bases: 8. The CDR3 length is 14 residues. The germline CDR1 and CDR2 sequences are WSHSY and SAAADI. The CDR3, as DNA: TGCGCCAGCAGTCTTCGGACAGGGGGGGGAGGCTACACCTTC. Translation: CASSLRTGGGGYTF.

J is TRBJ1-1 and V is TRBV18; the match to TRBD1 covers 7 bases. Looked up from germline, CDR1 is KGHSH and CDR2 is LQKENI. The CDR3 length is 15 residues. Trimming took 2 bases from V and 4 from J; bases not matched to a gene: 7. In DNA, the CDR3 is TGTGCCAGCTCACCAAACATGGGGACAGTCACTGAAGCTTTCTTT. This sequence encodes CASSPNMGTVTEAFF.

The chain links TRBV5-1 to TRBJ2-1, with 9 bases identical to TRBD2. V gave up 5 bases and J gave up 4 bases; unmatched junction bases: 4. The germline V gene has CDR1 SGHRS and CDR2 YFSETQ. The CDR3 is made up of 14 amino acids. The CDR3 nucleotides are TGCGCCAGCAGGATAGCGGGGGAGTACAATGAGCAGTTCTTC. Its protein product is CASRIAGEYNEQFF.

This chain uses TRBV10-2 with TRBJ1-1; a possible D gene is TRBD1 (5 bases). The germline gives CDR1 WSHSY, CDR2 SAAADI. The V end was cut by 3 bases, the J end by 4 bases, with 15 bases between. The CDR3 is made up of 15 amino acids. The CDR3 here is CASSELGGRSTEAFF. The CDR3 bases are TGCGCCAGCAGTGAACTGGGGGGACGGAGCACTGAAGCTTTCTTT.

The rearrangement links TRBV7-8 to TRBJ1-2; TRBD1 matches 7 bases. Germline loops: CDR1 SGHVS, CDR2 FQNEAQ. The V and J ends lost 9 bases and 3 bases, in that order; junction bases with no gene match: 22. The CDR3 is 18 residues long. The CDR3 loop reads CARPSPQDRELFHYGYTF. The CDR3, as DNA: TGTGCCAGGCCCTCCCCCCAAGACAGGGAGCTTTTTCACTATGGCTACACCTTC.

Only one count was recorded for this clone. The chain couples TRBV3-1 (or the pseudogene TRBV3-2) to TRBJ2-7; D not resolved. Germline V gene sequence: CDR1 LGHDT, CDR2 YNNKEL (reference sequence). The CDR3 consists of 15 residues. V was trimmed by 4 bases and J by 4 bases, leaving 17 bases between them. The CDR3 here is CASSPTRHPPYEQYF. The CDR3 DNA is TGTGCCAGCAGCCCCACGCGACACCCTCCATACGAGCAGTACTTC.

The chain links TRBV7-8 to TRBJ2-1, with 15 bases that match TRBD2. The CDR3 has 15 amino acids. V lost 4 bases and J lost 8; bases outside the gene matches: 3. CDR1 and CDR2 from the germline V gene are SGHVS and FQNEAQ. The CDR3 reads CASSWGLAGGHEQFF. The DNA for the CDR3 is TGTGCCAGCAGCTGGGGACTAGCGGGAGGCCATGAGCAGTTCTTC.